In its sample, the clone carrying this T cell receptor beta chain was seen a few times. What it binds is unknown. The record originates from a study of CD8 T cells in ankylosing spondylitis. V was cut by 6 bases and J by 9 bases, with 24 bases left in between. Germline CDR1 is MNHNS and CDR2 is SASEGT. This CDR3 comprises 16 residues. Study-level points and caveats: Blood from ankylosing spondylitis patients appeared to carry a characteristic roughly eight-variant TCR beta motif. Enrichment of disease-linked clones was reportedly significant in matched ankylosing spondylitis synovial fluid.

It was by quantitative 5'-RACE with molecular barcodes that TCR beta libraries were made. In TCRdb, the 5' RACE reads were re-called with MiXCR into one record per CDR3 protein. The profile covers hundreds of thousands of distinct CDR3 sequences, with 20% to 30% appearing a single time and less than 8.5% taken by the ten largest. This clonotype originated in a male donor with ankylosing spondylitis or in good health (not recorded which). V and J are TRBV6-1 and TRBJ2-4, with D perhaps TRBD1 (6 bases). The sequencing input was blood, either unsorted or a sorted T cell fraction (not recorded which). DNA for the CDR3: TGTGCCAGCAGCCAGGGGAGCAGCGCGATAAGCGGCATTCAGTACTTC. Translation gives CASSQGSSAISGIQYF.